This T cell receptor beta chain was observed in a study of blood T cell repertoires in COVID-19. Background on the study: Samples of COVID-19 (acute and convalescent) were obtained from the United States, Italy and Spain. T cells, B-cell-depleted T cells, or PBMCs supplied cDNA or gDNA.

Authors' data handling: Amplification of reference gene primers was used by the study to estimate nucleated cell counts. Method: immunoSEQ multiplex PCR; TCRdb's copy keeps in-frame clones and lacks some. V and J calls and clone size are those listed in that table; D and trimming were worked out from the DNA. The sample has 200,000 to 250,000 clones, 65% to 80% seen once. This CDR3 has 12 amino acids. Germline V gene lookup returns CDR1 LGHDT and CDR2 YNNKEL (reference sequence). Unmatched junction bases numbered 7, after V lost 8 bases and J lost 7 bases. The V call is TRBV3-1 (or the pseudogene TRBV3-2), the J call TRBJ1-1; TRBD1 agrees at 7 bases. The receptor's source is a woman in her thirties or forties with active or convalescent COVID-19. Specimen: peripheral blood. The CDR3 protein is CASVQGLGEAFF. In DNA, the CDR3 is TGTGCCAGCGTACAGGGGCTAGGTGAAGCTTTCTTT.